This is a list of T cell receptor beta chains from one sample in a study of PD-L1 blockade in urothelial cancer. Profiling relied on immunoSEQ multiplex PCR, and the TCRdb table lists in-frame clones only, not all of them. The sample yields 45,000 to 65,000 clones, 84% seen once. Sequencing was performed on PBMCs, taken around atezolizumab (anti-PD-L1) treatment. All receptors come from a man aged 35 to 55 with urothelial cancer. Each CDR3 is given with its conserved first and last residue.

v_call,j_call,cdr3_aa
TRBV28,TRBJ1-2,CASSFLGQVGFHYTF
TRBV6-1,TRBJ1-3,CASSEGPRGRRGNTIYF
TRBV28,TRBJ1-1,CASSSRGWNTEAFF
TRBV7-9,TRBJ1-1,CASSLEGGKTEAFF
TRBV19,TRBJ2-1,CASSWVGDEQFF
TRBV30,TRBJ1-1,CAWSATAGRTEAFF
TRBV30,TRBJ2-5,CAWSVLSLKTQYF
TRBV27,TRBJ1-5,CASSLRGTSYSNQPQHF
TRBV6-1,TRBJ2-4,CASSVGGNIQYF
TRBV7-3,TRBJ2-1,CASSFQSHNEQFF
TRBV5-1,TRBJ1-5,CASSLSGQPQHF
TRBV5-4,TRBJ2-1,CASSLAGRDEQFF
TRBV28,TRBJ2-7,CASSLIRGPSYEQYF
TRBV7-9,TRBJ1-3,CASSLSASGPGNTIYF
TRBV4-1,TRBJ2-1,CASSQALAGVYNEQFF
TRBV9,TRBJ2-1,CASSVVGSDGEQFF
TRBV7-2,TRBJ1-1,CASSRTGGTEAFF